Here is one TCR beta chain with its context. This specimen belongs to a study of blood T cell repertoires in COVID-19. Clones were read by immunoSEQ multiplex PCR, and TCRdb kept only the in-frame ones, dropping some. Among about 400,000 clones listed, approximately 87% were seen once. Study members were between about 18 and 95 years old and lived in 20 to 30 US regions. The CDR3 runs to 14 residues. Germline V gene lookup returns CDR1 SNHLY and CDR2 FYNNEI. V was trimmed by 11 bases and J by 1 base, leaving 17 bases between them. The chain couples TRBV2 to TRBJ1-1; D is unresolved. The TCR originated in a woman in her 30s with acute COVID-19. The sample comprised PBMCs or T cells enriched from blood (not recorded which). CDR3 amino acids: CAGNPGKANTEAFF. DNA of the CDR3: TGTGCCGGAAATCCGGGAAAAGCGAACACTGAAGCTTTCTTT. The variable domain in full, completed from reference TRBV2 and TRBJ1-1, reads EPEVTQTPSHQVTQMGQEVILRCVPISNHLYFYWYRQILGQKVEFLVSFYNNEISEKSEIFDDQFSVERPDGSNFTLKIRSTKLEDSAMYFCAGNPGKANTEAFFGQGTRLTVV.